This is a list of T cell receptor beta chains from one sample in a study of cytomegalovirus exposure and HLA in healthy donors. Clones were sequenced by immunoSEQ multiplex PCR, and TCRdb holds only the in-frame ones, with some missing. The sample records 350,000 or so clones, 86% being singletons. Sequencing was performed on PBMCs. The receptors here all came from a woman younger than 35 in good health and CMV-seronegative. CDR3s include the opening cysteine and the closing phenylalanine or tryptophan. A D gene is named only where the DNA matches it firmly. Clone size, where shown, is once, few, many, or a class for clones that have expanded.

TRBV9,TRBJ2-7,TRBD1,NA,TGTGCCAGCAGCGTAGAATCTGGACAGGGCTACGAGCAGTACTTC,CASSVESGQGYEQYF
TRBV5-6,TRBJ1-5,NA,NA,TGTGCCAGCAGCTTGGGGTTGGGAGAGAGGCAGCCCCAGCATTTT,CASSLGLGERQPQHF
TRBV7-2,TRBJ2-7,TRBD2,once,TGTGCCAGCAACCCCTCAGCGGGGGGCTCCTACGAGCAGTACTTC,CASNPSAGGSYEQYF
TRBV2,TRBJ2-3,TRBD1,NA,TGTGCCAGCAGTCAGCGACAGGGGGCAGGGAGCGGGACTAGCACAGATACGCAGTATTTT,CASSQRQGAGSGTSTDTQYF
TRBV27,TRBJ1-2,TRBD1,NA,TGTGCCAGCAGTTTCCGGGACAGGGGGCAAGGTGGCTACACCTTC,CASSFRDRGQGGYTF
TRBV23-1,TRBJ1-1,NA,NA,TGCGCCAGCAGATTCAGAAGCCTGAAACAGAAGACTGAAGCTTTCTTT,CASRFRSLKQKTEAFF
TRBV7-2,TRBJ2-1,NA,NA,TGTGCCAGCAGCCCGCAATCTGGGGGAGGACCTGAGCAGTTCTTC,CASSPQSGGGPEQFF
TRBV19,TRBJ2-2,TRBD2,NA,TGTGCCAGTAGTATGTCCCCCAGCGGGACGAACACCGGGGAGCTGTTTTTT,CASSMSPSGTNTGELFF
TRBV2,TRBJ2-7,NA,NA,TGTGCCAGCAGTGAGTTCGGGGAACAGTACTTC,CASSEFGEQYF
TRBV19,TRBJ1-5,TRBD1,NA,TGTGCCAGTAGTGCAAACAGGGGGCCCAATCAGCCCCAGCATTTT,CASSANRGPNQPQHF
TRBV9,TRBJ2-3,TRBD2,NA,TGTGCCAGCAGCGTTACTAGCGGTAGCACAGATACGCAGTATTTT,CASSVTSGSTDTQYF
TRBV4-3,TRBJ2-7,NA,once,TGCGCCAGCAGCCAAGCACAGGGCCGGGTCTACGAGCAGTACTTC,CASSQAQGRVYEQYF
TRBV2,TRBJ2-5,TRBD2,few,TGTGCCAGCAGACCCACTAGCGGACAAGAGACCCAGTACTTC,CASRPTSGQETQYF
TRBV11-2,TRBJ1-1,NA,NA,TGTGCCAGCAGCTCAGACATGAACACTGAAGCTTTCTTT,CASSSDMNTEAFF
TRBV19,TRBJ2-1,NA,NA,TGTGCCAGTAGTATTATTTATCTTCAGGGGCAGTTCTTC,CASSIIYLQGQFF
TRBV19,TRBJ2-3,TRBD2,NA,TGTGCCAGTAGTATTACTAGCGGGAGGGCAGATACGCAGTATTTT,CASSITSGRADTQYF
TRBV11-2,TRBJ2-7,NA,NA,TGTGCCAGCAGTAAAATGGTGAGCGGCTTCTCCTACGAGCAGTACTTC,CASSKMVSGFSYEQYF
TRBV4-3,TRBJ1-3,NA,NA,TGCGCCAGCAGCCAAGGGATGACATCACTCTCTGGAAACACCATATATTTT,CASSQGMTSLSGNTIYF
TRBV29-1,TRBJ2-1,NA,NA,TGCAGCGGTGGACATGCCTTACCTTACAATGAGCAGTTCTTC,CSGGHALPYNEQFF
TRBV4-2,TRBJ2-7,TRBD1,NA,TGTGCCAGCAGCCAAGACCCGCGGGGGACAGGGAACACCTACGAGCAGTACTTC,CASSQDPRGTGNTYEQYF
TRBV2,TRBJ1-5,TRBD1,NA,TGTGCCAGCAGTGAAGGGACAGGGCGCCGGCAGCCCCAGCATTTT,CASSEGTGRRQPQHF
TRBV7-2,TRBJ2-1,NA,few,TGTGCCAGCAGCTTAGACCAGTACAATGAGCAGTTCTTC,CASSLDQYNEQFF
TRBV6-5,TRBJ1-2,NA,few,TGTGCCAGCAGTCCACAGGGTTATGGGGGCTACACCTTC,CASSPQGYGGYTF
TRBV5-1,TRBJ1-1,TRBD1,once,TGCGCCAGCAGGCCCGGGCAGGGGGCTTTCGGCACTGAAGCTTTCTTT,CASRPGQGAFGTEAFF
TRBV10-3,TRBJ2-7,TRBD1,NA,TGTGCCATCAGTGAGCTGACAGGGGGCGACGAGCAGTACTTC,CAISELTGGDEQYF
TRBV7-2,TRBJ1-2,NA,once,TGTGCCAGCAGCGAAGTCTGGGGGGATGGCTACACCTTC,CASSEVWGDGYTF
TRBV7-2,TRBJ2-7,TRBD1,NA,TGTGCCAGCAGCACCCACCCGGACAGGTCAATCTACGAGCAGTACTTC,CASSTHPDRSIYEQYF
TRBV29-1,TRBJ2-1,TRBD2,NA,TGCAGCGTTGAAGTAGTGGCGGGGGGTTTCAATGAGCAGTTCTTC,CSVEVVAGGFNEQFF
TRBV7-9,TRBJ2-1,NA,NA,TGTGCCAGCTTAGACAGCTACAATGAGCAGTTCTTC,CASLDSYNEQFF
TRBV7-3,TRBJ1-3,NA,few,TGTGCCAGCAGTCCGACTCCAGGAAACACCATATATTTT,CASSPTPGNTIYF
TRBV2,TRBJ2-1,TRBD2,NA,TGTGCCAGCAGTGAAAGGTCTAGCGGAAAGGCCTACAATGAGCAGTTCTTC,CASSERSSGKAYNEQFF
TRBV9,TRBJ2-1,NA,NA,TGTGCCAGCAGCCCCCAGGACAGAAACAATGAGCAGTTCTTC,CASSPQDRNNEQFF